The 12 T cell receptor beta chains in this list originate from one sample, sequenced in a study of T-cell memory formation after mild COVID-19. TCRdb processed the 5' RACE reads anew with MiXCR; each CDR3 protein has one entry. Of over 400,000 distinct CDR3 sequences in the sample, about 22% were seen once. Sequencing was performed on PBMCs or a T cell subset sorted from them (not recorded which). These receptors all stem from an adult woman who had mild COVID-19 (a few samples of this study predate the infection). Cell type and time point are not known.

The CDR3 loop is CSVETRGNTIYF. The DNA of the CDR3 is TGCAGCGTTGAGACGCGAGGGAACACCATATATTTT. V is TRBV29-1 and J is TRBJ1-3; D unclear. V was clipped by 3 bases and J by 7 bases, with 10 bases between them. This CDR3 is built from 12 residues. The germline CDR1 and CDR2 sequences are SQVTM and ANQGSEA.

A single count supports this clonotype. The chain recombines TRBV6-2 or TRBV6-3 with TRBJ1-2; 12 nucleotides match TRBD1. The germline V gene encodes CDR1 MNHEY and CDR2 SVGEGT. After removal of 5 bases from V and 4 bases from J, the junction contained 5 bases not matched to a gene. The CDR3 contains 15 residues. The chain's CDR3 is CASSTGTGGLYGYTF. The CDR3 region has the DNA TGTGCCAGCAGTACCGGGACAGGGGGCCTCTATGGCTACACCTTC.

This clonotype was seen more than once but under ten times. The chain's CDR3 is CASSSGGGAGELFF. Here the CDR3 DNA reads TGTGCCAGCAGCTCCGGGGGAGGAGCCGGGGAGCTGTTTTTT. The rearrangement uses TRBV9 and TRBJ2-2; a weak D match, TRBD2 (6 bases). Per the germline V gene, CDR1 is SGDLS and CDR2 is YYNGEE. Trimming left V 4 bases short and J 6 bases short, with 13 bases between. The CDR3 sequence is 14 residues long.

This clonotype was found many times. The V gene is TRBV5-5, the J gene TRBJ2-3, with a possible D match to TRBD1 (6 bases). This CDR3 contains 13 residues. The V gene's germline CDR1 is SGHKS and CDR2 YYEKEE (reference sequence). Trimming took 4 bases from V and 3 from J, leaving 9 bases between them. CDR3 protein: CASSPDRTDTQYF. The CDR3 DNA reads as TGTGCCAGCAGCCCGGACAGAACAGATACGCAGTATTTT.

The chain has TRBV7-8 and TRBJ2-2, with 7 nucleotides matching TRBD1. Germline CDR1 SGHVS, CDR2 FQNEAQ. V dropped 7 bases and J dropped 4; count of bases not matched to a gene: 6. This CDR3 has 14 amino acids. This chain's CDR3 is CASTQTGFTGELFF. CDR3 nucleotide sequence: TGTGCCAGCACACAGACAGGGTTCACCGGGGAGCTGTTTTTT.

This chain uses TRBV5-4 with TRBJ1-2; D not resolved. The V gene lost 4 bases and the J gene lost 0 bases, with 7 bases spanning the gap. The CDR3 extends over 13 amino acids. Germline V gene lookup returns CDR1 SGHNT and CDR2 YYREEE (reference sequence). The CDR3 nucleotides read TGTGCCAGCAGCGTGACAACTAACTATGGCTACACCTTC. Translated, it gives CASSVTTNYGYTF. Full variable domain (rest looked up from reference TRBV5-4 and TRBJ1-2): ETGVTQSPTHLIKTRGQQVTLRCSSQSGHNTVSWYQQALGQGPQFIFQYYREEENGRGNFPPRFSGLQFPNYSSELNVNALELDDSALYLCASSVTTNYGYTFGSGTRLTVV.

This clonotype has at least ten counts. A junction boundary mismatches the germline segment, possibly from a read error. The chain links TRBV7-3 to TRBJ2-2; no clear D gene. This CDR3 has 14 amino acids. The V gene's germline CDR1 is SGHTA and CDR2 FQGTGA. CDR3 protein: CASSFRGNTGELFF. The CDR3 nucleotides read TGTGCTAGCAGCTTTAGAGGGAACACCGGGGAGCTGTTTTTT.

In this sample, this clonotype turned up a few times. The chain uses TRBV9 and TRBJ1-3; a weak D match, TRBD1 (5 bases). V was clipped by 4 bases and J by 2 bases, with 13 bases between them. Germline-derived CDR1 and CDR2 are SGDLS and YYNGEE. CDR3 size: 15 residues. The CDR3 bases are TGTGCCAGCAGCACTTCACAGGAGGCTGGAAACACCATATATTTT. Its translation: CASSTSQEAGNTIYF.

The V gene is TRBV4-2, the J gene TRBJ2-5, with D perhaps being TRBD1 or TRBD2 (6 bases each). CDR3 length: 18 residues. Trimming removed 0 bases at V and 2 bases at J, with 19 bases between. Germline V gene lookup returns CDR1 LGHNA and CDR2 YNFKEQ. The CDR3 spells CASSQDLPGGSRQETQYF. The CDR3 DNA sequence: TGTGCCAGCAGCCAAGATCTACCCGGGGGCTCGAGACAAGAGACCCAGTACTTC.

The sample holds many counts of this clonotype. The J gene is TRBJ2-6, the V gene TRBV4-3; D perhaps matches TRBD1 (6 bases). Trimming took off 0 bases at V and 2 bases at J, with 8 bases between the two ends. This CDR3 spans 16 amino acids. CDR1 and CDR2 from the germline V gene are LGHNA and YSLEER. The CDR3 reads CASSQEGATGANVLTF. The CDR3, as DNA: TGCGCCAGCAGCCAAGAGGGGGCTACTGGGGCCAACGTCCTGACTTTC.

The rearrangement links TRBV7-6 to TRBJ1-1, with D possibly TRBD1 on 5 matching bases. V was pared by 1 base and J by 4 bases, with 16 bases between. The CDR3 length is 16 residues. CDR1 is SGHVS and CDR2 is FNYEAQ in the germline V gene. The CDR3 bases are TGTGCCAGCAGCTTAGAGGTCCTAGGGGCGGCCACTGAAGCTTTCTTT. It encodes CASSLEVLGAATEAFF.

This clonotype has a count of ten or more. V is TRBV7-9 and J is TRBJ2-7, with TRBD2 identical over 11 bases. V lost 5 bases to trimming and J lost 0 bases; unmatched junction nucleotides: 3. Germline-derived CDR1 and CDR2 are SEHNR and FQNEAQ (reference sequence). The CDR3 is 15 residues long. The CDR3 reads CASSRSGGASYEQYF. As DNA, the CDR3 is TGTGCCAGCAGCCGTAGCGGGGGGGCCTCCTACGAGCAGTACTTC.